The 5 T cell receptor beta chains listed next were all sequenced from one sample in a study of T cell clones after liver transplantation. The assay was immunoSEQ multiplex PCR, and TCRdb's table has in-frame clones only and misses some. This sample yields 45,000 to 55,000 clones, of which around 85% are seen a single time; about 8.5% belongs to the top ten. The sequencing here drew on CD4+ T cells from blood, taken before liver transplant. These TCRs come from a human donor who received a liver transplant.

This sequence joins TRBV14 and TRBJ1-3; D unresolved. The length of the CDR3 is 14 residues. Trimming shortened V by 1 base and J by 3 bases, and 7 bases separated the two germline ends. Germline loops: CDR1 SGHDN, CDR2 FVKESK. DNA of the CDR3: TGTGCCAGCAGCCAAGCTGCAGTTGGAAACACCATATATTTT. It is translated as CASSQAAVGNTIYF.

This chain joins TRBV7-3 and TRBJ1-6; D might be TRBD1 (5 bases). Germline V lookup: CDR1 SGHTA, CDR2 FQGTGA. V shed 6 bases and J shed 6 bases, with 12 bases lying between them. The CDR3 extends over 14 amino acids. The CDR3 is CASSRDGANSPLHF. The DNA of the CDR3 is TGTGCCAGCAGTCGGGATGGGGCTAATTCACCCCTCCACTTT. The full variable domain, with the rest looked up from reference TRBV7-3 and TRBJ1-6, is GAGVSQTPSNKVTEKGKYVELRCDPISGHTALYWYRQSLGQGPEFLIYFQGTGAADDSGLPNDRFFAVRPEGSVSTLKIQRTERGDSAVYLCASSRDGANSPLHFGNGTRLTVT.

V usage is TRBV29-1 and J usage is TRBJ2-1; D not certain. V was cut by 5 bases and J by 9 bases, with 14 bases left in between. Germline CDR1 reads SQVTM; CDR2 reads ANQGSEA. The CDR3 runs 12 residues. CDR3 in DNA: TGCAGCGTTTGGGTTGGGCCTGGTGAGCAGTTCTTC. Protein product: CSVWVGPGEQFF.

At least ten counts were recorded for this clone. The J gene is TRBJ2-3, the V gene TRBV9; the D gene could be TRBD1 or TRBD2 (6 bases each). The V gene lost 6 bases and the J gene lost 6 bases, with 20 bases spanning the gap. CDR1 SGDLS and CDR2 YYNGEE come from the germline V gene. The length of the CDR3 is 15 residues. The chain's CDR3 is CASTERGGILDTQYF. Written as DNA, the CDR3 is TGTGCCAGCACCGAGAGAGGGGGGATATTGGATACGCAGTATTTT. The full variable domain, rest sourced from reference TRBV9 and TRBJ2-3, is DSGVTQTPKHLITATGQRVTLRCSPRSGDLSVYWYQQSLDQGLQFLIQYYNGEERAKGNILERFSAQQFPDLHSELNLSSLELGDSALYFCASTERGGILDTQYFGPGTRLTVL.

In its sample, this clone was seen once. The V and J genes are TRBV6-1 and TRBJ2-1, with D tentatively TRBD2 (5 bases). Trimming shortened V by 2 bases and J by 7 bases, and 6 bases separated the two germline ends. The germline CDR1 and CDR2 sequences are MNHNS and SASEGT. The CDR3 is made up of 12 amino acids. The CDR3 nucleotides are TGTGCCAGCAGTGAAAGCGGTAATGAGCAGTTCTTC. This translates into CASSESGNEQFF.